This TCR beta chain emerged from a study of cytotoxic CD8 clonotypes in ibrutinib-treated CLL. Germline V CDR1 and CDR2: SQVTM, ANQGSEA. This CDR3 spans 15 amino acids. V shed 4 bases and J shed 3 bases, with 18 bases lying between them. Sequencing used immunoSEQ multiplex PCR; TCRdb keeps in-frame clones, though not all of them. Here the sample spans under 200,000 clones, roughly 77% being singletons. The TCR comes from a human donor with chronic lymphocytic leukemia. Specimen: PBMCs, collected after 12 months of ibrutinib treatment. This chain connects TRBV29-1 to TRBJ1-1; D not certain. The CDR3 sequence: CSVVPRGGLYTEAFF. CDR3 bases: TGCAGCGTTGTCCCCCGGGGAGGGCTGTACACTGAAGCTTTCTTT.